These 24 T cell receptor beta chains were all obtained from the same sample, sequenced in a study of cytomegalovirus exposure and HLA in healthy donors. PCR employed 60 Vbeta and 13 Jbeta primers. Generated by immunoSEQ multiplex PCR, the TCRdb table keeps only in-frame clones and is missing some. This sample has 150,000 to 180,000 clones, with 65% to 80% found just once. The sequenced material came from PBMCs. These receptors all stem from a woman aged 40 to 50 in good health and CMV-seronegative.

This chain uses TRBV28 with TRBJ2-1; no firm D call. The CDR3 is 17 amino acids. With 5 bases removed from V and 0 bases from J, the gap between germline ends came to 17 bases. Germline V gene lookup returns CDR1 MDHEN and CDR2 SYDVKM. In DNA form, the CDR3 reads TGTGCCAGCAGTAAATTTTGGCGACCTAGCTCCTACAATGAGCAGTTCTTC. The encoded protein is CASSKFWRPSSYNEQFF.

A word on this clone: The junction and the germline gene differ at one end; a read error may be behind it. The genes are TRBV7-7 and TRBJ2-5; a possible D gene is TRBD2 (6 bases). This CDR3 region has 15 residues. The germline CDR1 and CDR2 sequences are SSHAT and FNYEAQ (reference sequence). The DNA of the CDR3 is TGTGCTAGCAGCTTAGACGGGAGTAATGTCGGGACCCAGTACTTC. This translates into CASSLDGSNVGTQYF.

This clone appeared once. The V call is TRBV6-5, the J call TRBJ2-7; D is undetermined. The germline V gene has CDR1 MNHEY and CDR2 SVGAGI. V lost 0 bases, J lost 0 bases, and 9 bases lay in between. The CDR3 spans 15 residues. The CDR3 reads CASSYSRGLSYEQYF. In nucleotides, the CDR3 is TGTGCCAGCAGTTACTCGAGAGGCCTCTCCTACGAGCAGTACTTC.

The chain recombines TRBV6-1 with TRBJ2-7; tentative D call: TRBD2 (5 bases). V gave up 10 bases and J gave up 3 bases, with 19 bases separating them. The CDR3 is 14 residues long. Germline CDR1 is MNHNS and CDR2 is SASEGT. Here the CDR3 reads CATKSLGGGYEQYF. DNA of the CDR3: TGTGCCACCAAGTCTTTAGGTGGAGGCTACGAGCAGTACTTC.

The CDR3 here is CASSNTGGYGTEAFF. Here the CDR3 DNA reads TGTGCCAGCAGTAACACAGGGGGCTATGGCACTGAAGCTTTCTTT. This sequence joins TRBV28 and TRBJ1-1, with TRBD1 matching 9 bases. Germline trimming cut 5 bases from V and 4 bases from J; bases unmatched to any gene: 8. Per germline, CDR1 MDHEN and CDR2 SYDVKM. The CDR3 has 15 residues. Supplemented by reference TRBV28 and TRBJ1-1, the full variable domain reads DVKVTQSSRYLVKRTGEKVFLECVQDMDHENMFWYRQDPGLGLRLIYFSYDVKMKEKGDIPEGYSVSREKKERFSLILESASTNQTSMYLCASSNTGGYGTEAFFGQGTRLTVV.

CDR3 DNA sequence: TGTGCCAGCAGTTTGTCAACCGGCTACAATGAGCAGTTCTTC. This translates into CASSLSTGYNEQFF. This chain connects TRBV25-1 to TRBJ2-1; D is undetermined. The CDR3 covers 14 residues. CDR1 and CDR2 (germline): MGHDK, SYGVNS. V lost 5 bases to trimming and J lost 3 bases, with 11 bases between them. Looking up the rest from reference TRBV25-1 and TRBJ2-1 gives the full variable domain: EADIYQTPRYLVIGTGKKITLECSQTMGHDKMYWYQQDPGMELHLIHYSYGVNSTEKGDLSSESTVSRIRTEHFPLTLESARPSHTSQYLCASSLSTGYNEQFFGPGTRLTVL.

The chain has TRBV19 and TRBJ1-1; D remains ambiguous. Germline V gene lookup returns CDR1 LNHDA and CDR2 SQIVND (reference sequence). CDR3 length: 13 residues. Deletions cut 3 bases from V and 1 base from J, with 6 bases between. CDR3 bases: TGTGCCAGTAGTATCCCCGGGAACACTGAAGCTTTCTTT. This encodes CASSIPGNTEAFF.

This chain links TRBV5-1 with TRBJ2-7; weak D call: TRBD1 (6 bases). The CDR3 runs to 12 residues. Per germline, CDR1 SGHRS and CDR2 YFSETQ. The V gene lost 1 base and the J gene lost 4 bases, with 6 bases spanning the gap. CDR3 bases: TGCGCCAGCAGCTTGCAGGGGTACGAGCAGTACTTC. It is translated as CASSLQGYEQYF.

V is TRBV7-9 and J is TRBJ1-1, with TRBD1 identical over 7 bases. The CDR3 loop spans 14 amino acids. From germline, CDR1 is SEHNR and CDR2 FQNEAQ (reference sequence). With V trimmed by 2 bases and J by 5 bases, 5 bases remained unmatched. CDR3 in amino acids: CASSLNQGETEAFF. For the CDR3, the DNA is TGTGCCAGCAGCTTAAATCAGGGGGAAACTGAAGCTTTCTTT.

The chain links TRBV28 to TRBJ2-7, with a weak D call TRBD1 (5 bases). Germline V gene lookup returns CDR1 MDHEN and CDR2 SYDVKM. V was clipped by 2 bases and J by 2 bases, with 10 bases between them. The CDR3 is 14 amino acids. CDR3 sequence: CASSLRAGPYEQYF. CDR3 in DNA: TGTGCCAGCAGTTTACGGGCAGGGCCCTACGAGCAGTACTTC.

The rearrangement joins TRBV5-8 to TRBJ1-6, with 7 bases aligning to TRBD1. The germline V gene encodes CDR1 SGHTS and CDR2 YDEGEE. The V and J ends lost 4 bases and 5 bases, in that order; junction bases with no gene match: 6. The CDR3 loop spans 15 amino acids. DNA for the CDR3: TGTGCCAGCAGCCTAAAGGGGGCGGATAATTCACCCCTCCACTTT. The encoded protein is CASSLKGADNSPLHF.

This clone was counted only a few times. The chain combines TRBV5-1 with TRBJ2-7, with D possibly being TRBD2 (6 bases). The CDR3 consists of 16 residues. The germline V and J ends were trimmed by 0 bases and 6 bases, with 19 bases remaining between them. Germline CDR1 is SGHRS and CDR2 is YFSETQ. CDR3 region: CASSLVPGLLHSEQYF. In DNA, the CDR3 is TGCGCCAGCAGCTTGGTCCCGGGACTTCTCCATAGCGAGCAGTACTTC.

This clone was seen once. The chain employs TRBV30 and TRBJ1-2, with D unclear. The CDR3 runs 13 residues. V lost 5 bases and J lost 5, with 15 bases in between. Per germline, CDR1 GTSNPN and CDR2 SVGIG (reference sequence). This CDR3 is CAWGLSLEYGYTF. The DNA of the CDR3 is TGTGCCTGGGGCCTGTCCCTCGAATATGGCTACACCTTC.

V usage is TRBV5-4 and J usage is TRBJ1-2, with 10 bases that match TRBD1. The CDR3 is 15 amino acids. Trimming took 5 bases from V and 8 from J; bases not matched to a gene: 12. The germline V gene has CDR1 SGHNT and CDR2 YYREEE (reference sequence). The CDR3 DNA reads as TGTGCCAGCAGTCGGACAGGGGGTGCGGGGGAAGGCTACACCTTC. The encoded protein is CASSRTGGAGEGYTF.

V usage is TRBV11-2 and J usage is TRBJ1-2, with unresolved D. The CDR3 is 14 residues long. Trimming took off 5 bases at V and 4 bases at J, with 14 bases between the two ends. Germline CDR1 and CDR2: SGHAT and FQNNGV. CDR3 bases: TGTGCCAGCAGCCCCAACCCCACCAGCTATGGCTACACCTTC. It translates to CASSPNPTSYGYTF. Full variable domain (missing parts from reference TRBV11-2 and TRBJ1-2): EAGVAQSPRYKIIEKRQSVAFWCNPISGHATLYWYQQILGQGPKLLIQFQNNGVVDDSQLPKDRFSAERLKGVDSTLKIQPAKLEDSAVYLCASSPNPTSYGYTFGSGTRLTVV.

The rearrangement links TRBV7-8 to TRBJ1-1; D is possibly TRBD1 (5 bases). V was shortened by 1 base and J by 2 bases, with 11 bases between the two germline ends. This CDR3 is 15 amino acids long. CDR1 is SGHVS and CDR2 is FQNEAQ in the germline V gene. Here the CDR3 reads CASSLVAGINTEAFF. The DNA for the CDR3 is TGTGCCAGCAGCTTAGTGGCAGGGATAAACACTGAAGCTTTCTTT.

Points on this clone: At one end, the junction sequence differs from germline, possibly due to a read error. The V and J genes are TRBV7-7 and TRBJ2-3; D not certain. The CDR3 spans 16 residues. Germline assignment: CDR1 SSHAT and CDR2 FNYEAQ (reference sequence). The CDR3 nucleotides read TGTGCTAGCAGCTTACTTAGTGGTTCTAGCACAGATACGCAGTATTTT. Translated: CASSLLSGSSTDTQYF. The full variable domain, completed using reference TRBV7-7 and TRBJ2-3, is GAGVSQSPRYKVTKRGQDVTLRCDPISSHATLYWYQQALGQGPEFLTYFNYEAQPDKSGLPSDRFSAERPEGSISTLTIQRTEQRDSAMYRCASSLLSGSSTDTQYFGPGTRLTVL.

The V gene is TRBV19, the J gene TRBJ2-1; TRBD1 agrees at 8 bases. The CDR3 consists of 11 residues. Trimming removed 7 bases from V and 12 bases from J; junction bases left unmatched: 5. Germline V gene sequence: CDR1 LNHDA, CDR2 SQIVND (reference sequence). CDR3 residues: CASNQGAGQFF. In DNA form, the CDR3 reads TGTGCCAGTAACCAGGGGGCAGGGCAGTTCTTC.

J is TRBJ2-1 and V is TRBV19; D may be TRBD2 (5 bases). This CDR3 spans 13 amino acids. From germline, CDR1 is LNHDA and CDR2 SQIVND (reference sequence). Trimming cost V 5 bases and J 5 bases, with 10 bases left between them. In nucleotides, the CDR3 is TGTGCCAGTAGTCCCCGGGGTAACAATGAGCAGTTCTTC. It yields the protein CASSPRGNNEQFF. The full variable domain, rest sourced from reference TRBV19 and TRBJ2-1, is DGGITQSPKYLFRKEGQNVTLSCEQNLNHDAMYWYRQDPGQGLRLIYYSQIVNDFQKGDIAEGYSVSREKKESFPLTVTSAQKNPTAFYLCASSPRGNNEQFFGPGTRLTVL.

This clone was counted a single time. The chain is built from TRBV6-4 and TRBJ2-2; 10 bases match TRBD1. The germline V gene has CDR1 MRHNA and CDR2 SNTAGT. This CDR3 has 12 amino acids. CDR3: CAGTGDTGELFF. CDR3 nucleotides: TGTGCGGGGACAGGGGACACCGGGGAGCTGTTTTTT.

This sequence joins TRBV5-4 and TRBJ2-7; 7 positions agree with TRBD1. The ends lost 4 bases at V and 5 bases at J; junction bases unmatched: 9. There are 14 residues in the CDR3. Germline CDR1 SGHNT, CDR2 YYREEE (reference sequence). CDR3 bases: TGTGCCAGCAGCACCCAGACAGGGCTTGACGAGCAGTACTTC. Translation gives CASSTQTGLDEQYF.

The table lists this clone with a count of one. The chain links TRBV10-3 to TRBJ1-4, with D hard to call. V dropped 5 bases and J dropped 11 bases, with 18 bases sitting between them. CDR1 and CDR2 (germline): ENHRY, SYGVKD. The CDR3 consists of 14 residues. CDR3 sequence (DNA): TGTGCCATCAGTCCCTCAGAGGGTTTTATGAAACTGTTTTTT. This gives the protein CAISPSEGFMKLFF.

The chain combines TRBV7-8 with TRBJ2-2, with 8 bases fitting TRBD1. Trimming took 4 bases from V and 5 from J; bases not matched to a gene: 9. Germline CDR1 reads SGHVS; CDR2 reads FQNEAQ. The CDR3 contains 16 residues. CDR3 DNA sequence: TGTGCCAGCAGCTCGCTACAGGGGGAGAGGACCGGGGAGCTGTTTTTT. Protein product: CASSSLQGERTGELFF.

This chain links TRBV11-2 with TRBJ1-1; TRBD1 matches at 8 bases. Germline CDR1 SGHAT, CDR2 FQNNGV. This CDR3 is built from 15 residues. Losses at the gene ends were 2 bases for V and 6 bases for J; bases not matched to a gene: 8. For the CDR3, the DNA is TGTGCCAGCAGCTTAACCCCCTTGACAGGGGCTGAAGCTTTCTTT. Translated, it gives CASSLTPLTGAEAFF.